This TCR beta chain is from a study of blood T cells in healthy people across ages (dated by TCRdb to about 2015). With regard to the full study: In model experiments, template switching captured roughly one uniquely barcoded TCR beta cDNA molecule for every two T cells. Four age groups were formed from the donors: young (average 16 years), middle-aged (approximately 40), aged (62) and long-lived (more than 75). The study analyzed two additional independent replicas of 1 million unique cDNA reads from the same blood draw for two donors, one aged 18 to 29 and one aged 80 or older. To avoid experimental bias, donors of different ages were spread randomly across the sequencing lanes. To track age-related changes in TCR beta repertoire diversity, the study relied on deep sequencing normalized with unique cDNA molecular identifiers. The investigation overall reported the following: Conclusive comparison of naive and antigen-experienced compartments was prevented by the profiling of bulk unsorted PBMCs. Estimates of total diversity based on one million sequenced T cells were regarded as lower bounds and as underestimates. Compared with the aged group, the long-lived group had more naive CD4+ T cells, fewer expanded clones and increased TCR diversity, a pattern suggesting age selection. Because the CMV infection status of the donors was unknown, age-related changes in expanded clonotypes may potentially have been confounded. There was a strong correlation between observed TCR beta diversity and the percentage of naive T cells measured by flow cytometry. As age increased, observed TCR beta diversity per million T cells dropped in a roughly linear way, and a significant reduction was already evident by age approximately 40.

V is cut by 0 bases and J by 2 bases, and the space between the germline ends is 7 bases. The CDR3, from cysteine to phenylalanine, totals 14 residues. Only the CDR3 part of the read is kept: 42 bases, read in frame from the first base. Based on the germline V gene, the CDR1 and CDR2 sequences are LGHNA and YSLEER. In the case of this clonotype: The antigen this receptor binds is unknown. No much larger clone exists at a distance of one base, and base qualities are not known.

Donors were 40 or so systemically healthy Caucasian individuals from Russia aged roughly 6 to 100 years. About 10 milliliters of peripheral blood were collected from each donor into EDTA-treated Vacutainer tubes. Ficoll-Paque density-gradient centrifugation was used to isolate PBMCs, with at least 6.5 million per sample. Total RNA, at least 6 micrograms per sample, was extracted from PBMCs with Trizol reagent. Naive CD45RAhigh/CD27high T cell percentages were measured by flow cytometry on a PBMC aliquot from every donor. The library came from 5' RACE. Sequencing used an Illumina HiSeq 2500. A second PCR of roughly 6 to 12 cycles was performed with a sample-barcoded 5' primer and a J-beta primer mix. A unique molecular identifier was introduced onto each TCR beta cDNA molecule by a template-switch 5' adaptor carrying 12 random nucleotides. Each sample yielded at least 3 million CDR3-containing paired-end reads. All of the RNA was converted into first-strand cDNA using the Mint cDNA synthesis kit, with a TRBC-specific oligonucleotide serving as the primer. After uracil-DNA glycosylase treatment, a first 18-cycle PCR used universal primers M1SS and BC2_uni_R on all cDNA. Turning to the authors' computational methods: Each sample was normalized by randomly selecting 1 million high-quality reads, each carrying a distinct molecular identifier. Instead of being binned into consensus sequences, reads with shared molecular identifiers were discarded. MiTCR, with a Q25 quality threshold and the strictest error-elimination algorithm, was used for CDR3 identification, clonotype clustering and error correction. A nonparametric unseen species model with Euler transformation was used to estimate a lower bound on total TCR beta diversity. TCRdb's own reprocessing of the public reads used fastp at Q25 and MiXCR and kept productive beta chains. Identical CDR3 proteins give one entry, which carries the most common genes and DNA. The V and J calls come from TCRdb's annotation, not from the publication. The sample profile shows around 800,000 distinct CDR3 sequences; 62% of them were found once. The ten largest account for about 27% of the sample.

The TCR comes from a man aged 25-45 years in good health. The rearrangement joined TRBV4-3 to TRBJ2-5; no confident D gene assignment can be made. Source material: blood. The CDR3 is CASSQDGQQETQYF. The sequenced DNA is TGCGCCAGCAGCCAAGATGGGCAGCAAGAGACCCAGTACTTC.